This record covers a single TCR beta chain. No cognate antigen has been identified for it. Per-base qualities were not stored, and no clone one base away is much larger. The sample is drawn from a study of blood T cell repertoires in COVID-19 (TCRdb year 2020). Turning to the overall study: Samples from collaborators originated in the United States, Italy and Spain and spanned both the acute and convalescent phases of COVID-19. The material from the prospective study consisted of cDNA or gDNA derived from T cells, B-cell-depleted T cells, or PBMCs. Samples came from the ongoing ImmuneRACE study (first 160 participants) plus 1,254 subjects from 6 global collaborators. Deeply sampled blood TCRbeta repertoires from subjects exposed to, actively infected with, or recovered from COVID-19 were included in the dataset. The repertoires were released in a freely available public database intended as a resource for research on the immune response to SARS-CoV-2. HLA class I and class II types, where available, came from metadata supplied by the sample provider rather than from assay-based typing. The sample metadata nearly always contained a de-identified subject ID, COVID-19 status, age in years and sex. Beyond this particular receptor, the publication reports: Clinical and demographic metadata were provided uncurated, with the amount varying by source and participant.

The immunoSEQ Assay, a bias-controlled multiplex PCR, was used to amplify TCRbeta CDR3 regions from genomic DNA. On the authors' methods: Within the assay, amplification of reference gene primers was used to estimate how many nucleated cells each sample contained. To quantify the absolute abundance of each unique TCRbeta CDR3 rearrangement, sequence reads were collapsed and filtered. For each sample, productive Simpson clonality was calculated by taking the square root of Simpson's diversity index across productive rearrangements. TCRdb re-hosts the immuneACCESS table, in-frame sequences only. Its copies lack some clones; in the studies checked, an unresolved V gene accounts for under half of them, and the cause for the rest is not known. The V and J calls and the clone size are those of that table, but D and trimming were determined from the DNA. In this sample the table shows about 370,000 clones, nearly 90% of which occur a single time. The leading ten clones occupy 6.5% of the sample.

The germline V gene encodes CDR1 SGHNT and CDR2 YENEEA. At the junction V is shortened by 0 bases and J by 3 bases, with 12 bases in between. CDR3 length: 15 amino acids, cysteine to phenylalanine. The retained sequence is limited to the CDR3, 45 bases, with the frame set at the first base. Each collaborating institution followed its own protocols to collect whole blood in K2EDTA tubes. For TCRbeta analysis, collaborator samples were shipped as frozen whole blood, as isolated PBMCs, or as DNA extracted from either sample type. This sequence uses TRBV11-3 and TRBJ2-7; the D gene remains uncertain. This TCR derives from a man aged 18 to 29 with active or convalescent COVID-19. Material for sequencing was peripheral blood. This receptor has the CDR3 CASSLERGPNYEQYF. The DNA sequence reads TGTGCCAGCAGCTTAGAGAGAGGCCCGAACTACGAGCAGTACTTC.